This TCR beta chain was profiled in a study of T cells after yellow fever vaccination. Study-wide results and limits: There was a possibility that FACS-sorted repertoires contained abundant clonotypes contaminating from the bulk population. Weaker, the secondary response had a peak occurring faster, on day 5 versus 15. The booster saw the reappearance of most primary-vaccination clones (approximately 97% CD4, about 85% CD8).

In germline, CDR1 is SGHNT, CDR2 YYREEE (reference sequence). After removal of 3 bases from V and 7 bases from J, the junction contained 7 bases not matched to a gene. The CDR3 length is 15 residues. For TCR, cDNA came from 5'RACE template switching, which added a universal primer site and UMIs. MiXCR, applied by TCRdb to the 5' RACE reads, yields one record per CDR3 protein. In the table there are fewer than 650,000 distinct CDR3 sequences, roughly 22% of which are singletons. This clonotype turned up a few times. Its specificity is unknown. The clonotype comes from a man between 18 and 35 years old who received the YFV17D yellow fever vaccine. The chain carries TRBV5-4 and TRBJ1-3; 10 bases are shared with TRBD1. The sequenced sample was PBMCs, obtained more than 20 days after the first yellow fever vaccination. The CDR3 here is CASSSQKTGGNTIYF. DNA for the CDR3: TGTGCCAGCAGCTCACAAAAGACAGGGGGCAACACCATATATTTT.